This T cell receptor (beta chain) appears in the sequencing data of a study of cytomegalovirus exposure and HLA in healthy donors (dated by TCRdb to the late 2010s). As for the study more broadly: In an earlier analysis of roughly 500 of the donors, 250 to 350 Gb of sequence data and 120 million or so unique TCR beta sequences from 150 million to 200 million T cells were reported. An earlier analysis of several hundred of the donors applied high-throughput TCR beta sequencing to assess whether each TCR beta V gene segment acted as functional or pseudogenic. Across about 370 genotyped donors of the cohort, an average of 235,054 unique TCR beta nucleotide sequences per donor were sequenced, and roughly a sixth of those sequences were non-productive. High-throughput TCR immunosequencing, statistical association of individual TCRs with disease status, and machine learning were combined to predict cytomegalovirus infection status. Rather than drawing on any new phenotypic data, the later analysis identified candidate immune exposures from TCR beta sequences and the way those sequences occurred across donors. Because of strong linkage in the cohort, five DR-DQ haplotypes were treated as single units for association and clustering. Roughly 300 gigabases of sequencing data and approximately 91 million unique TCR sequences made up an early release that covered approximately 700 HLA-typed donors. Alongside the repertoire data, information on donor age, sex, ethnicity and CMV serostatus was compiled. The study aimed to test whether cataloging public T cell receptors could reveal signatures of past pathogen exposure. Of the approximately 400 genotyped donors, about 80% fell in the genetic ancestry cluster associated with self-reported Caucasian donors. In a later analysis, previously published TCR beta repertoires from more than 500 donors were re-analyzed and high-resolution HLA genotyping was added so that TCR occurrence patterns could be studied. HLA typing covered class I and class II loci at four-digit resolution. A later genetic analysis used genome-wide SNP genotypes for about 60% of the roughly 700 donors, treating that subset as a discovery cohort. Typing coverage varied by locus: about 620-630 donors for A, B, C, DRB1 and DQB1; around 560 for DQA1; around 570 for DPA1; approximately 470 for DPB1. Besides the first cohort of 500 to 700 subjects, a separate validation cohort made up of roughly 120 different subjects was used. Using immunosequencing, the study profiled T cell repertoires from 550 to 750 subjects and related those repertoires to cytomegalovirus serostatus. Every discovery cohort repertoire had been produced on one sequencing platform. The research as a whole found: This cohort had only TCR beta chains sequenced, and the lack of alpha or paired-chain data limited which features could be detected. Correlated functional status among segregating V segments might be attributable to linkage disequilibrium, but an unknown experimental factor could not be ruled out. Seventeen rarely observed V segments, including chromosome 9 orphons, were excluded from the earlier analysis of approximately 600 of the donors because counts were too low. An earlier analysis of around 500 of the donors showed that most TCR beta V segments appeared in productive rearrangements either about 87% or about 30% of the time, which broadly matched IMGT annotations. According to a later analysis, most CMV-associated TCR beta chains appeared to be HLA-restricted, and the HLA associations seemed to be driven largely by CMV exposure. When HLA alleles, especially DR and DQ, strongly co-occurred, attributing TCR associations to individual alleles was difficult. Specific HLA alleles were associated with over 15,000 TCR beta sequences at a false discovery rate of 0.05 in a later analysis. Across donors, most TCR sequences were observed very rarely, whereas some public TCRs were present in many individuals. In the study, 164 TCR beta chains were listed as associated with cytomegalovirus. Immune exposure information for the cohort was limited to CMV serostatus. In vitro tests confirmed that a few of the cytomegalovirus-associated TCR beta chains recognize cytomegalovirus antigens. A later analysis found that TCR association rates varied across HLA loci, with DRB1 alleles showing the most associated TCRs and HLA-C alleles the fewest. Compared with the approximately 710-donor mean, donors in an Asian-associated ancestry cluster had fewer N-insertions in productive TCRs, according to a later genetic analysis. The authors suggested that the approach could potentially be generalized to other disease states and immunological phenotypes. Some IMGT-functional V segments, including TRBV6-2 and TRBV6-3, could not be told apart with the 87-base-pair reads, so those segments were excluded. In both the original and validation cohorts, the classifier was reported to diagnose cytomegalovirus status with high specificity and sensitivity. In a later genetic analysis, a missense DCLRE1C variant was associated with V-gene and J-gene trimming of TCR beta chains, and the association was replicated in an independent cohort. Several of the top co-occurrence clusters appeared to be linked to parvovirus B19, influenza, CMV and Epstein-Barr virus, according to a later analysis. Because some donors lacked HLA typing at each locus, the association tests relied only on the typed subset. A further reported finding was that TCR beta sequences accurately predicted the HLA-A and HLA-B alleles for most subjects in the first cohort. In a later analysis, HLA-associated TCR beta chains were found to be more clonally expanded and to have lower generation probabilities than equally common non-associated chains. The presence/absence analyses assumed that sequencing depth was roughly uniform across donors, and that assumption may not be true. A cluster of highly shared sequence variants was judged likely to be a technical artifact of the sequencing pipeline.

The library relied on the immunoSEQ multiplex PCR assay. The multiplex PCR relied on a mix of 60 forward primers for TCR Vbeta segments and 13 reverse primers for TCR Jbeta segments. A multiplex PCR assay on genomic DNA amplified the CDR3 region of rearranged TCR beta genes. The Illumina HiSeq System was used to sequence the amplified TCR beta libraries as 87-base-pair reads. The paper's data handling went like this. In a later analysis, tens of millions of unique TCR beta chains were counted across the 500 to 700 repertoires, and roughly 10 million of these chains were shared by at least two donors. To remove PCR and sequencing errors, raw reads were error-corrected and collapsed into unique sequences using a nearest-neighbor algorithm that merged closely related sequences. V, D and J gene segments were assigned by aligning CDR3 sequences to IMGT reference sequences. Each retained sequence needed at least a six-nucleotide match to both a V gene segment and a J gene segment. Rearrangements were called productive when the CDR3 lacked stop codons and stayed in frame with V and J; all others were non-productive. CDR3 was defined by IMGT convention, running from the second conserved V-encoded cysteine to the conserved J-encoded phenylalanine. Sequences without an unambiguous match to a single V gene segment were excluded from the earlier analysis of 500 to 700 of the donors. An earlier analysis of a few hundred of the donors classified V segments as functional when productive rearrangements were above 56.7% and as segregating when the standard deviation between donors was above 5%. To diagnose cytomegalovirus status from the catalog of TCR beta chain sequences, a statistical classification framework was built. A later analysis assigned V and J genes by comparing TCR nucleotide sequences with IMGT/GENE-DB human TR gene sequences. In a later analysis, CDR3 sequences and most-parsimonious VDJ recombination scenarios were assigned using the TCRdist pipeline. In a later analysis, each TCR beta chain was defined by its CDR3 amino acid sequence together with its V-gene family, and reads lacking a unique V-gene family were excluded. In a later analysis, 450 to 600 highly shared, low-generation-probability nucleotide sequences were removed to address suspected cross-contamination and a sequencing artifact. A later analysis calculated a clonal expansion index for each public chain from normalized within-repertoire ranks of inferred template counts. Generation probabilities in a later analysis came from a VDJ recombination model fitted to out-of-frame rearrangements, and those results were checked against IGoR. In a later analysis, hypergeometric tests were used to score TCR-TCR, TCR-HLA and TCR-CMV co-occurrence, with a repertoire-size bias correction applied to TCR pairs. A later analysis estimated false discovery rates by permuting HLA or CMV assignments 20 times. In a later analysis, co-occurring TCRs were grouped using DBSCAN, with TCRdist sequence similarity added in when clustering inside HLA-allele-positive subsets. Repertoires with fewer than 30,000 or more than 120,000 public chains were left out of co-occurrence clustering, as were about 5 repertoires with anomalous nucleotide sharing. TCRdb obtained this table from immuneACCESS and retained in-frame rearrangements with V and J assigned. These tables miss some clones; where compared with another copy, unresolved V genes account for less than half of the shortfall, and the remainder is unexplained. The D gene and trimming were derived from the DNA, and the V and J assignments and clone size from that table. Counted in this sample were fewer than 85,000 clones; about 84% of them appeared once. The top ten clones comprise 3% to 3.5% of the sample.

With regard to this clone: What this receptor recognizes is not known. It has no much larger one-base neighbor in the sample; base qualities were not kept.

The junction shows trimming of 6 bases on V and 0 bases on J, and the gene matches do not reach 6 bases of it. Taken from cysteine to phenylalanine, the CDR3 has 15 residues. Of all the DNA, just the CDR3 is kept, 45 bases in frame from base 1. CDR1 and CDR2, per the germline V gene, are MDHEN and SYDVKM. The cohort was made up of 500 to 850 healthy bone marrow donors. All cohort members were sampled while nominally healthy, although unrecorded immune exposures were likely present. The donor tested CMV seronegative, placing the donor among the 350 or so seronegative members of the cohort. Every donor gave a peripheral blood sample, and the peripheral blood mononuclear cells from that sample were used for TCR beta sequencing. Genomic DNA extraction from the blood cell samples was performed with the Qiagen DNeasy Blood Extraction Kit.

This TCR derives from a man aged 40-49 years in good health and CMV-seronegative. The sample was PBMCs. The chain was built from TRBV28 and TRBJ2-7, with 9 middle bases fitting TRBD2. The DNA sequence is as follows: TGTGCCAGCAGCCTAGCGGGGCGGAGCTCCTACGAGCAGTACTTC. This encodes CASSLAGRSSYEQYF.